Listed here are 25 T cell receptor beta chains from one sample, sequenced in a study of shared clonotypes between healthy human individuals. Produced via immunoSEQ multiplex PCR; TCRdb's table is partial and in-frame only. The data show fewer than 1.6 million clones, approximately 98.5% seen once. The source material was naive CD4+ T cells sorted from blood. Subset noted: CD45RA+ positively selected. These TCRs come from a man aged 25-45 years in good health.

The chain is built from TRBV5-1 and TRBJ2-1; a weak D match, TRBD2 (6 bases). V lost 3 bases, J lost 7 bases, and 20 bases lay in between. CDR1 is SGHRS, CDR2 YFSETQ, per germline. CDR3 length: 16 amino acids. CDR3 residues: CASSSREDPRGNEQFF. The DNA of the CDR3 is TGCGCCAGCAGCTCCAGGGAGGACCCCCGTGGTAATGAGCAGTTCTTC.

Note on this clone: This sample also contains other DNA sequences that code for the same CDR3. This chain links TRBV5-1 with TRBJ2-7, with D maybe TRBD1 (5 bases). Between the trimmed V and J ends, which lost 2 bases and 3 bases, there was a span of 6 bases. The CDR3 has 12 residues. Germline CDR1 is SGHRS and CDR2 is YFSETQ. Here the CDR3 reads CASSLRGYEQYF. In nucleotides, the CDR3 is TGCGCCAGCAGCTTAAGGGGCTACGAGCAGTACTTC.

Notes on this clone: Other DNA sequences of this sample code for an identical CDR3. V is TRBV27 and J is TRBJ1-2; no clear D. Trimming removed 2 bases from V and 4 bases from J, with 8 bases in between. Germline V gene lookup returns CDR1 MNHEY and CDR2 SMNVEV (reference sequence). The CDR3 is made up of 13 amino acids. This chain's CDR3 is CASSLGLLYGYTF. CDR3 DNA: TGTGCCAGCAGTTTAGGACTCCTCTATGGCTACACCTTC.

The chain couples TRBV6-1 to TRBJ2-7; TRBD2 matches 10 bases. The CDR3 is made up of 15 amino acids. The V and J ends lost 8 bases and 6 bases, in that order; junction bases with no gene match: 13. Germline assignment: CDR1 MNHNS and CDR2 SASEGT. The CDR3 DNA is TGTGCCAGCGGGAAAGCGGGAGGGCCTAAATCCGAGCAGTACTTC. This encodes CASGKAGGPKSEQYF.

V gene TRBV19 combines with J gene TRBJ1-2, with D maybe TRBD1 (5 bases). Germline values: CDR1 LNHDA, CDR2 SQIVND (reference sequence). V lost 6 bases to trimming and J lost 2 bases, with 10 bases between them. The CDR3 loop spans 13 amino acids. The CDR3 sequence is CASRTGRNYGYTF. The CDR3 DNA reads TGTGCCAGTAGGACGGGACGGAACTATGGCTACACCTTC.

In DNA form, the CDR3 reads TGCGCCAGCAGCTTGTTCGGGACAGGGGCAGGTACAGATACGCAGTATTTT. It is translated as CASSLFGTGAGTDTQYF. The chain recombines TRBV5-1 with TRBJ2-3, with 10 bases that match TRBD1. This CDR3 spans 17 amino acids. V shed 1 base and J 3 bases; nucleotides not matched to a gene: 8. Germline V CDR1 and CDR2: SGHRS, YFSETQ.

The V call is TRBV18, the J call TRBJ2-3; 8 bases align to TRBD1. The CDR3 consists of 14 residues. Per germline, CDR1 KGHSH and CDR2 LQKENI. Trimming removed 4 bases from V and 7 bases from J; junction bases left unmatched: 7. This CDR3 reads CASSRRDRTNTQYF. The CDR3 nucleotides are TGTGCCAGCTCACGACGGGACAGGACGAATACGCAGTATTTT.

This chain links TRBV6-6 with TRBJ1-4, with TRBD1 matching over 8 bases. The CDR3 is 13 amino acids. J gave up 8 bases and V 11 bases, and 10 bases lay outside the gene matches. Per the germline V gene, CDR1 is MNHNY and CDR2 is SVGAGI (reference sequence). The CDR3 here is CAAADRVGEKLFF. The CDR3 region has the DNA TGTGCCGCTGCGGACAGGGTTGGGGAAAAACTGTTTTTT.

The chain recombines TRBV18 with TRBJ2-7; no firm D call. Germline-derived CDR1 and CDR2 are KGHSH and LQKENI. The CDR3 has 15 residues. V was shortened by 2 bases and J by 3 bases, with 14 bases between the two germline ends. The CDR3 bases are TGTGCCAGCTCACCAAGGGCAACTGGGTACTACGAGCAGTACTTC. As protein: CASSPRATGYYEQYF.

A note on this clone: One junction end disagrees with the germline gene, perhaps due to a read error. Here the CDR3 reads CASSQTGSYDEQFF. For the CDR3, the DNA is TGCGCCAGCAGCCAAACAGGGTCCTACGATGAGCAGTTCTTC. V usage is TRBV5-1 and J usage is TRBJ2-1, with D possibly TRBD1 on 6 matching bases. The CDR3 totals 14 residues. The V gene's germline CDR1 is SGHRS and CDR2 YFSETQ.

The table lists this clone with a count of one. J is TRBJ1-5 and V is TRBV9, with a possible D match to TRBD1 (6 bases). With 0 bases removed from V and 3 bases from J, the gap between germline ends came to 10 bases. The CDR3 contains 15 residues. Looked up from germline, CDR1 is SGDLS and CDR2 is YYNGEE. For the CDR3, the DNA is TGTGCCAGCAGCGTAGAGGGGGATCCCAATCAGCCCCAGCATTTT. Protein: CASSVEGDPNQPQHF.

J is TRBJ2-2 and V is TRBV18, with D possibly being TRBD2 (5 bases). Per germline, CDR1 KGHSH and CDR2 LQKENI. V dropped 0 bases and J dropped 4 bases, with 12 bases sitting between them. CDR3 size: 16 residues. This CDR3 is CASSPPGRIGTGELFF. In DNA, the CDR3 is TGTGCCAGCTCACCACCGGGGAGAATCGGCACCGGGGAGCTGTTTTTT.

The genes are TRBV11-2 and TRBJ2-7; D is undetermined. This CDR3 is 14 amino acids long. Trimming took 2 bases from V and 5 from J, leaving 13 bases between them. CDR1 is SGHAT, CDR2 FQNNGV, per germline. CDR3 sequence (DNA): TGTGCCAGCAGCTTAACCGTCTTGGTGAACGAGCAGTACTTC. Translated, it gives CASSLTVLVNEQYF.

Remarks on this clone: Other DNA sequences in this specimen translate into the identical CDR3. The V and J genes are TRBV19 and TRBJ2-2; D is ambiguous. Germline values: CDR1 LNHDA, CDR2 SQIVND (reference sequence). The CDR3 spans 11 residues. V was pared by 4 bases and J by 5 bases, with 2 bases between. DNA for the CDR3: TGTGCCAGTAGTAAAACCGGGGAGCTGTTTTTT. It translates to CASSKTGELFF.

The V call is TRBV5-6, the J call TRBJ2-5; no definite D call. V was shortened by 0 bases and J by 6 bases, with 12 bases between the two germline ends. Germline CDR1 is SGHDT and CDR2 is YYEEEE. The CDR3 spans 14 residues. The CDR3 sequence: CASSLETRSKTQYF. DNA of the CDR3: TGTGCCAGCAGCTTGGAGACTCGCTCAAAGACCCAGTACTTC.

The rearrangement links TRBV9 to TRBJ2-5, with 8 bases matching TRBD2. The CDR3 has 16 residues. The germline gives CDR1 SGDLS, CDR2 YYNGEE. V trimming: 1 base; J trimming: 3 bases; junction bases outside the gene matches: 8. CDR3 region: CASSVMGRAGEETQYF. CDR3 coding DNA: TGTGCCAGCAGCGTAATGGGGCGAGCGGGAGAAGAGACCCAGTACTTC.

V and J are TRBV5-1 and TRBJ1-5; 7 bases are a match to TRBD1. This CDR3 spans 15 amino acids. CDR1 is SGHRS and CDR2 is YFSETQ in the germline V gene. J lost 4 bases, V lost 4 bases, and 8 bases had no gene match. The CDR3 nucleotides read TGCGCCAGCAGCGCCAGGGGGGAACCGAATCAGCCCCAGCATTTT. The encoded protein is CASSARGEPNQPQHF.

The chain carries TRBV7-2 and TRBJ2-6; TRBD1 aligns across 7 bases. There are 16 residues in the CDR3. From germline, CDR1 is SGHTA and CDR2 FQGNSA. Trimming took 4 bases from V and 0 from J; bases not matched to a gene: 3. CDR3 sequence: CASSYRGSSGANVLTF. The DNA for the CDR3 is TGTGCCAGCAGCTACAGGGGTTCCTCTGGGGCCAACGTCCTGACTTTC.

In regard to this clone: At the DNA level, this CDR3 is encoded by other sequences in the same sample as well. The V gene is TRBV6-1, the J gene TRBJ2-7, with D perhaps assigned TRBD1 or TRBD2 (5 bases each). This CDR3 region has 13 residues. V lost 3 bases and J lost 4, with 10 bases in between. CDR1 is MNHNS and CDR2 is SASEGT in the germline V gene. CDR3 protein: CASSDPGRYEQYF. The DNA for the CDR3 is TGTGCCAGCAGTGACCCGGGGCGTTACGAGCAGTACTTC.

This clone has only one observation. V is TRBV7-9 and J is TRBJ1-2; D call uncertain. Germline-derived CDR1 and CDR2 are SEHNR and FQNEAQ (reference sequence). The CDR3 is 15 residues long. Trimming removed 8 bases at V and 3 bases at J, with 19 bases between. CDR3 amino acids: CASGTLPANYYGYTF. The CDR3 DNA reads TGTGCCAGCGGTACTTTGCCCGCCAACTACTATGGCTACACCTTC.

This chain joins TRBV6-6 and TRBJ1-3; D gene uncertain. CDR3 length equals 16 residues. CDR1 is MNHNY, CDR2 SVGAGI, per germline (reference sequence). Trimming took 0 bases from V and 4 from J, leaving 13 bases between them. CDR3 DNA sequence: TGTGCCAGCAGTTACTCGCACTCCCTATCAGGAAACACCATATATTTT. Its protein is CASSYSHSLSGNTIYF.

This chain links TRBV6-5 with TRBJ2-2; no definite D call. There are 12 residues in the CDR3. CDR1 MNHEY and CDR2 SVGAGI come from the germline V gene. V shed 1 base and J shed 6 bases, with 3 bases lying between them. The CDR3 protein is CASSYLSGELFF. The DNA for the CDR3 is TGTGCCAGCAGTTACTTATCCGGGGAGCTGTTTTTT.

Here the CDR3 DNA reads TGCGCCAGTCATGCCGGGCAGGGACGGACTGAAGCTTTCTTT. Translating gives CASHAGQGRTEAFF. The chain is built from TRBV5-1 and TRBJ1-1, with D possibly matching TRBD1 (5 bases). The CDR3 runs 14 residues. The germline CDR1 and CDR2 sequences are SGHRS and YFSETQ. Trimming took 8 bases from V and 5 from J, leaving 19 bases between them.

The chain is built from TRBV7-2 and TRBJ1-4, with D hard to call. CDR1 is SGHTA and CDR2 is FQGNSA in the germline V gene. The CDR3 totals 14 residues. Between the trimmed V and J ends, which lost 1 base and 3 bases, there was a span of 6 bases. This CDR3 is CASSLGWANEKLFF. The CDR3 DNA is TGTGCCAGCAGCTTAGGGTGGGCTAATGAAAAACTGTTTTTT.

The chain joins TRBV18 to TRBJ1-1; D not certain. This CDR3 has 15 amino acids. In germline, CDR1 is KGHSH, CDR2 LQKENI. The V end lost 3 bases, the J end lost 1 base, and 12 bases lay between the germline ends. The CDR3 DNA follows: TGTGCCAGCTCACCCATGGGGATTCGGAACACTGAAGCTTTCTTT. Translation: CASSPMGIRNTEAFF.